This T cell receptor beta chain was captured in a study of blood T cell repertoires in COVID-19. Study details: PBMCs, B-cell-depleted T cells, or T cells provided the cDNA or gDNA that made up the material.

Method: immunoSEQ multiplex PCR; TCRdb's copy keeps in-frame clones and lacks some. The sample records some 140,000 clones, approximately 86% being singletons. The clonotype was recovered from a man aged 55-75 years with COVID-19, enrolled during active disease. Input material: peripheral blood.

The CDR3 spells CASSVGTSGEETQYF. DNA for the CDR3: TGTGCCAGCAGCGTAGGGACTAGCGGAGAGGAGACCCAGTACTTC. The chain couples TRBV9 to TRBJ2-5; TRBD2 matches at 10 bases. This CDR3 region has 15 residues. Germline trimming cut 0 bases from V and 5 bases from J; bases unmatched to any gene: 4. From germline, CDR1 is SGDLS and CDR2 YYNGEE. Full variable domain (outside the CDR3, taken from reference TRBV9 and TRBJ2-5): DSGVTQTPKHLITATGQRVTLRCSPRSGDLSVYWYQQSLDQGLQFLIQYYNGEERAKGNILERFSAQQFPDLHSELNLSSLELGDSALYFCASSVGTSGEETQYFGPGTRLLVL.